Listed here are 17 T cell receptor beta chains from one sample, sequenced in a study of OX40 agonist ivuxolimab in advanced cancers. Produced via immunoSEQ multiplex PCR; TCRdb's table is partial and in-frame only. The sample contains approximately 61,000 clones, about nine tenths of which appear only once. The sample here was CD4+ or CD8+ T cells sorted from blood, taken in a trial of the OX40 agonist ivuxolimab. These receptors were obtained from an adult with an advanced solid tumor such as melanoma, head and neck, liver or kidney cancer.

This clone showed up just a few times. The chain carries TRBV5-1 and TRBJ2-1, with D unclear. Trimming shortened V by 3 bases and J by 5 bases, and 6 bases separated the two germline ends. CDR3 length: 12 amino acids. Looked up from germline, CDR1 is SGHRS and CDR2 is YFSETQ. CDR3 in amino acids: CASSYKNNEQFF. The DNA for the CDR3 is TGCGCCAGCAGCTATAAGAACAATGAGCAGTTCTTC.

This chain uses TRBV7-9 with TRBJ2-7; the D call may be TRBD1 or TRBD2 (5 bases each). The CDR3 totals 13 residues. V shed 4 bases and J shed 3 bases, with 10 bases lying between them. Per germline, CDR1 SEHNR and CDR2 FQNEAQ (reference sequence). CDR3 DNA: TGTGCCAGCAGCTCCGGGACGGACTACGAGCAGTACTTC. Residues: CASSSGTDYEQYF. Full variable domain (missing parts from reference TRBV7-9 and TRBJ2-7): DTGVSQNPRHKITKRGQNVTFRCDPISEHNRLYWYRQTLGQGPEFLTYFQNEAQLEKSRLLSDRFSAERPKGSFSTLEIQRTEQGDSAMYLCASSSGTDYEQYFGPGTRLTVT.

V and J are TRBV4-3 and TRBJ1-2; 7 bases match TRBD1. Per the germline V gene, CDR1 is LGHNA and CDR2 is YSLEER. This CDR3 is 16 amino acids long. The junction had 8 bases not matched to a gene; V was cut back by 0 bases and J by 4 bases. DNA of the CDR3: TGCGCCAGCAGCCAAGAGACGACAGGGATGGGCTATGGCTACACCTTC. As protein: CASSQETTGMGYGYTF.

The rearrangement joins TRBV4-2 to TRBJ2-5, with 11 bases lining up with TRBD2. Germline CDR1 is LGHNA and CDR2 is YNFKEQ. There are 15 residues in the CDR3. J was trimmed by 5 bases and V by 0 bases; bases with no gene match: 2. The CDR3 nucleotides are TGTGCCAGCAGCCAAGATTTAGCGGGAGGGGAGACCCAGTACTTC. It encodes CASSQDLAGGETQYF.

The V and J genes are TRBV28 and TRBJ1-1, with no clear D. CDR1 MDHEN and CDR2 SYDVKM come from the germline V gene. The CDR3 covers 12 residues. Trimming shortened V by 5 bases and J by 5 bases, and 9 bases separated the two germline ends. CDR3 DNA: TGTGCCAGCAGTCCCCCCGGGACTGAAGCTTTCTTT. Its translation is CASSPPGTEAFF.

Concerning this clone: Within the sample, other DNA sequences also encode this same CDR3. The gene calls are TRBV19 and TRBJ2-2; no firm D call. CDR3 length equals 15 residues. CDR1 and CDR2 from the germline V gene are LNHDA and SQIVND (reference sequence). V lost 3 bases to trimming and J lost 4 bases, with 12 bases between them. CDR3: CASSISGLGTGELFF. In DNA, the CDR3 is TGTGCCAGTAGTATCTCGGGTCTTGGCACCGGGGAGCTGTTTTTT. The full variable domain, its missing parts supplied by reference TRBV19 and TRBJ2-2, is DGGITQSPKYLFRKEGQNVTLSCEQNLNHDAMYWYRQDPGQGLRLIYYSQIVNDFQKGDIAEGYSVSREKKESFPLTVTSAQKNPTAFYLCASSISGLGTGELFFGEGSRLTVL.

This clone was seen only once. V is TRBV10-3 and J is TRBJ2-3; D is unclear. Trimming pared 3 bases from V and 2 bases from J, leaving 6 bases between. Germline V CDR1 and CDR2: ENHRY, SYGVKD. This CDR3 is built from 13 residues. CDR3 loop: CAISDVDTDTQYF. The DNA for the CDR3 is TGTGCCATCAGTGACGTAGACACAGATACGCAGTATTTT.

The CDR3 DNA follows: TGTGCCAGCAGCTTAAATCTGGACAGGGCGGGCGCTGAAGCTTTCTTT. Protein sequence: CASSLNLDRAGAEAFF. The chain uses TRBV7-9 and TRBJ1-1; TRBD1 agrees at 8 bases. Germline CDR1 reads SEHNR; CDR2 reads FQNEAQ (reference sequence). Trimming removed 2 bases from V and 6 bases from J; junction bases left unmatched: 11. The CDR3 is 16 amino acids.

CDR3 nucleotide sequence: TGTGCCAGCTCGAGCCCCCAGGACGGGGAATACGAGCAGTACTTC. Protein sequence: CASSSPQDGEYEQYF. The chain combines TRBV18 with TRBJ2-7; possibly TRBD2 for D (5 bases). The V gene's germline CDR1 is KGHSH and CDR2 LQKENI. The CDR3 totals 15 residues. Between the trimmed V and J ends, which lost 6 bases and 4 bases, there was a span of 19 bases.

This chain connects TRBV4-1 to TRBJ2-3; D perhaps matches TRBD2 (6 bases). The CDR3 covers 15 residues. Germline V gene data show CDR1 as MGHRA and CDR2 as YSYEKL. V shed 3 bases and J shed 4 bases, with 14 bases lying between them. The CDR3 nucleotides are TGCGCCAGCAGCCAGGAGGGACTTAGCCCAGATACGCAGTATTTT. This sequence encodes CASSQEGLSPDTQYF.

The rearrangement joins TRBV6-1 to TRBJ1-2; D remains ambiguous. CDR1 and CDR2 (germline): MNHNS, SASEGT. CDR3 size: 11 residues. V was clipped by 6 bases and J by 7 bases, with 9 bases between them. The CDR3 DNA is TGTGCCAGCAGAGACGAGGGTGGCTACACCTTC. It encodes CASRDEGGYTF.

The chain joins TRBV6-5 to TRBJ1-4, with D uncertain. The V gene lost 5 bases and the J gene lost 7 bases, with 8 bases spanning the gap. The length of the CDR3 is 12 residues. CDR1 is MNHEY and CDR2 is SVGAGI in the germline V gene. CDR3 nucleotides: TGTGCCAGCAGTCGGACGGGTGAAAAACTGTTTTTT. Its translation is CASSRTGEKLFF.

The chain carries TRBV4-1 and TRBJ2-1; the match to TRBD2 covers 9 bases. CDR3 length: 16 amino acids. From germline, CDR1 is MGHRA and CDR2 YSYEKL. The J segment lost 3 bases and the V segment lost 4 bases, leaving 7 bases of the junction unmatched. CDR3: CASSPRASGIYNEQFF. The CDR3 DNA is TGCGCCAGCAGCCCCCGGGCTAGCGGGATCTACAATGAGCAGTTCTTC.

The chain is built from TRBV18 and TRBJ2-3; 9 bases agree with TRBD1. In germline, CDR1 is KGHSH, CDR2 LQKENI. Unmatched junction bases numbered 8, after V lost 4 bases and J lost 3 bases. The length of the CDR3 is 16 residues. This chain's CDR3 is CASSQEYGTGTDTQYF. The CDR3 nucleotides read TGTGCCAGCTCACAAGAATACGGGACAGGGACAGATACGCAGTATTTT.

The chain is built from TRBV9 and TRBJ1-2; D may be TRBD1 (6 bases). Per germline, CDR1 SGDLS and CDR2 YYNGEE. V was trimmed by 0 bases and J by 6 bases, leaving 9 bases between them. The CDR3 spans 13 residues. CDR3 sequence: CASSVGGAHGYTF. CDR3 bases: TGTGCCAGCAGCGTAGGGGGGGCGCATGGCTACACCTTC.

V gene TRBV25-1 combines with J gene TRBJ1-1; TRBD1 matches 7 bases. The CDR3 has 18 residues. V trimming: 1 base; J trimming: 8 bases; junction bases outside the gene matches: 19. CDR1 and CDR2 from the germline V gene are MGHDK and SYGVNS. CDR3 residues: CASSELEPQDRLGAEAFF. The CDR3 region has the DNA TGTGCCAGCAGTGAATTAGAGCCCCAGGACAGGTTGGGGGCAGAAGCTTTCTTT.

The rearrangement uses TRBV30 and TRBJ1-6; 11 bases align to TRBD1. Germline V gene data show CDR1 as GTSNPN and CDR2 as SVGIG (reference sequence). The ends lost 6 bases at V and 9 bases at J; junction bases unmatched: 7. CDR3 size: 14 residues. The CDR3 spells CACERTGGVSPLHF. The CDR3 DNA follows: TGTGCCTGCGAGAGGACAGGGGGCGTTTCACCCCTCCACTTT. The whole variable domain, remainder taken from reference TRBV30 and TRBJ1-6, is SQTIHQWPATLVQPVGSPLSLECTVEGTSNPNLYWYRQAAGRGLQLLFYSVGIGQISSEVPQNLSASRPQDRQFILSSKKLLLSDSGFYLCACERTGGVSPLHFGNGTRLTVT.